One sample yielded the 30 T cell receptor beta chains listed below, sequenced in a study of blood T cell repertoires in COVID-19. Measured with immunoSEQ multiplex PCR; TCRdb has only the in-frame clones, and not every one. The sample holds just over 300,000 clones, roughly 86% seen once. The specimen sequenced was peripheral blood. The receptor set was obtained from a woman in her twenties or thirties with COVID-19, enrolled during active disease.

As DNA, the CDR3 is TGTGCCAGCAGCGTAGCTGTCGTCCCCTATGGCTACACCTTC. Translated: CASSVAVVPYGYTF. This sequence joins TRBV9 and TRBJ1-2, with D unclear. Trimming stripped 0 bases from V and 4 bases from J, with 10 bases between. The CDR3 is 14 amino acids. CDR1 and CDR2 from the germline V gene are SGDLS and YYNGEE.

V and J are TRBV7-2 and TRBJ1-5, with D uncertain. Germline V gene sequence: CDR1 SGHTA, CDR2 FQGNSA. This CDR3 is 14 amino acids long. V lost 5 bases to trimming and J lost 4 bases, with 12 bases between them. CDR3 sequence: CASSVKGGNQPQHF. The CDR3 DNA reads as TGTGCCAGCAGCGTCAAGGGCGGGAATCAGCCCCAGCATTTT.

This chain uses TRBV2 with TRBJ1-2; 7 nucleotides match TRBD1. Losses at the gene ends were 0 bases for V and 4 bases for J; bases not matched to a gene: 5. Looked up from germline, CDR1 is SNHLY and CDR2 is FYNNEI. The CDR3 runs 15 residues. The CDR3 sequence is CASSEALTGSYGYTF. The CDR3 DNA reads TGTGCCAGCAGTGAAGCTCTGACAGGGTCCTATGGCTACACCTTC.

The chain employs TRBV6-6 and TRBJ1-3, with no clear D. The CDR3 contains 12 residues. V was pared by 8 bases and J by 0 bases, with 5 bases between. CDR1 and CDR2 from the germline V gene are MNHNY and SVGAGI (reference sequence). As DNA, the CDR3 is TGTGCCAGCTACTTCTCTGGAAACACCATATATTTT. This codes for CASYFSGNTIYF.

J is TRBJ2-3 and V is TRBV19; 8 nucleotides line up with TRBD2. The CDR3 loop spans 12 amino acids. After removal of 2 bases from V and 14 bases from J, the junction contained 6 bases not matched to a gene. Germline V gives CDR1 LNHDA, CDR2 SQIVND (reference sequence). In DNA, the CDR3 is TGTGCCAGTAGTATACGGGGGGGGCTTTCGTATTTT. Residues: CASSIRGGLSYF.

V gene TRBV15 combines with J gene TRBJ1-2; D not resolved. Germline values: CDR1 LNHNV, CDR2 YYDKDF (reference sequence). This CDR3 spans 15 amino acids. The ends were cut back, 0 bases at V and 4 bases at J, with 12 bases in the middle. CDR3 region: CATSRDRGVSYGYTF. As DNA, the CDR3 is TGTGCCACCAGCAGAGATCGGGGAGTTAGCTATGGCTACACCTTC.

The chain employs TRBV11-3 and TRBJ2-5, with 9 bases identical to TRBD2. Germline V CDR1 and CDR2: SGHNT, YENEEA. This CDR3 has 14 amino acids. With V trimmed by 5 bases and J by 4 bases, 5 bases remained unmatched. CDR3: CASSAGLAVETQYF. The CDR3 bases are TGTGCCAGCAGCGCGGGACTAGCAGTAGAGACCCAGTACTTC.

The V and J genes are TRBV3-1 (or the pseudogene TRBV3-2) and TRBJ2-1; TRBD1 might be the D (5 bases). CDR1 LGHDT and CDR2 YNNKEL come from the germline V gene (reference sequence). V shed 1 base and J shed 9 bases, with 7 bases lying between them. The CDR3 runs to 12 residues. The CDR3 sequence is CASSQGTTEQFF. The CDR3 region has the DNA TGTGCCAGCAGCCAAGGGACAACTGAGCAGTTCTTC.

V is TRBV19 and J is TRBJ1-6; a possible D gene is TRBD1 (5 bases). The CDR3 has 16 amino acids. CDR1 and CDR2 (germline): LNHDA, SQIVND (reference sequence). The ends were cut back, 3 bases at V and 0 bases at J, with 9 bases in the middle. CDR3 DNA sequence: TGTGCCAGTAGTATCAGGGTGAGCTCCTATAATTCACCCCTCCACTTT. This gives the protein CASSIRVSSYNSPLHF. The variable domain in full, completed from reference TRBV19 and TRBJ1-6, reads DGGITQSPKYLFRKEGQNVTLSCEQNLNHDAMYWYRQDPGQGLRLIYYSQIVNDFQKGDIAEGYSVSREKKESFPLTVTSAQKNPTAFYLCASSIRVSSYNSPLHFGNGTRLTVT.

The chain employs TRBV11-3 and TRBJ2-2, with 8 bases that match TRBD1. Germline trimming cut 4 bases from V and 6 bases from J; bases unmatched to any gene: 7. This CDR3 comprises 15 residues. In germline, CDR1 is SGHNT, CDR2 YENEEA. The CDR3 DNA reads TGTGCCAGCAGCTCGCGGACAGGGCGGGCCGGGGAGCTGTTTTTT. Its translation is CASSSRTGRAGELFF.

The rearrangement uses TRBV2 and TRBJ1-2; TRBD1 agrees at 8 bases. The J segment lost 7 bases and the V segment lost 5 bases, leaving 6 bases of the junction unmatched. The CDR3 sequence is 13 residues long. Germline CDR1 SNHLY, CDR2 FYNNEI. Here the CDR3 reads CASSRDRGSGYTF. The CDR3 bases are TGTGCCAGCAGTCGCGACAGGGGAAGTGGCTACACCTTC.

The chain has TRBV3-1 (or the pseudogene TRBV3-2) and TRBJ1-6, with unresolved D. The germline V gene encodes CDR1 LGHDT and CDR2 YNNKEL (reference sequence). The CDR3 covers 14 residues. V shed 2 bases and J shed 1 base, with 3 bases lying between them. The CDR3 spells CASSQPSYNSPLHF. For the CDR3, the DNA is TGTGCCAGCAGCCAACCATCCTATAATTCACCCCTCCACTTT.

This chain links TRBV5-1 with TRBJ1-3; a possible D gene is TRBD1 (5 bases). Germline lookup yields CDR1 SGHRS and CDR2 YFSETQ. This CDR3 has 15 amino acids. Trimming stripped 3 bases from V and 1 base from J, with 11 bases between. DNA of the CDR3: TGCGCCAGCAGCTATACAGGTGGATCTGGAAACACCATATATTTT. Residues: CASSYTGGSGNTIYF.

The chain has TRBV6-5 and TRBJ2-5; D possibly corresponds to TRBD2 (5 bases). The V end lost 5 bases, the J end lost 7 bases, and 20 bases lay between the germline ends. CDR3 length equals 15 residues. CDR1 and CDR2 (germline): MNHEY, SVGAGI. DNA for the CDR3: TGTGCCAGCAGTCACCGATCCCGGGGAGAGGGGACCCAGTACTTC. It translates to CASSHRSRGEGTQYF.

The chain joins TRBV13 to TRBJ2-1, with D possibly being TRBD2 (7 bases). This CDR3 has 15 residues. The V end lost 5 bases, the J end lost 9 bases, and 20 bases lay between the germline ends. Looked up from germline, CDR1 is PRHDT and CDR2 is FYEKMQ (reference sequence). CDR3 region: CASSRGALAPSEQFF. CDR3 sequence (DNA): TGTGCCAGCAGCCGGGGGGCACTAGCCCCAAGTGAGCAGTTCTTC.

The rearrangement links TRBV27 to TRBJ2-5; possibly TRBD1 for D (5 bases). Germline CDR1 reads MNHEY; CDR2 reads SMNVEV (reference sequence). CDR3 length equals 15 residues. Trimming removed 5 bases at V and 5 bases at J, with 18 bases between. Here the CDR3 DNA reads TGTGCCAGCAGTGCCAATAGACTTCCAGGGGAGACCCAGTACTTC. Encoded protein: CASSANRLPGETQYF.

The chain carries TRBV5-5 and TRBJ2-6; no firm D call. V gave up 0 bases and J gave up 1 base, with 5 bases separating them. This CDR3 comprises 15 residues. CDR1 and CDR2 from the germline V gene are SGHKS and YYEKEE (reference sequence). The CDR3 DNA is TGTGCCAGCAGCTTGGCAGTATCTGGGGCCAACGTCCTGACTTTC. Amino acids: CASSLAVSGANVLTF.

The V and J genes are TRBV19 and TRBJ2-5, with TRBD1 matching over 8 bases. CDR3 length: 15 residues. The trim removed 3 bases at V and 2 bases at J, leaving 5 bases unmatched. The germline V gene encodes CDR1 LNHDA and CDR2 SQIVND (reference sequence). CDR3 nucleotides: TGTGCCAGTAGTATCCGGAACAGGGGGCAAGAGACCCAGTACTTC. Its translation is CASSIRNRGQETQYF.

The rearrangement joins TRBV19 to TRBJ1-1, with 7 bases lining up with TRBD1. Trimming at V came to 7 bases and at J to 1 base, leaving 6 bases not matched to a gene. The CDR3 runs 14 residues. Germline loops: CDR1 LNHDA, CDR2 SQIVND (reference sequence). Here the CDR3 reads CASTSRTGNTEAFF. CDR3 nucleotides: TGTGCCAGTACATCCAGGACAGGGAACACTGAAGCTTTCTTT.

CDR3 coding DNA: TGTGCCAGCAGCCGCCTATATCTGGAGACCCAGTACTTC. Amino acids: CASSRLYLETQYF. The V and J genes are TRBV5-6 and TRBJ2-5; D unclear. V gave up 4 bases and J gave up 5 bases, with 12 bases separating them. CDR1 is SGHDT and CDR2 is YYEEEE in the germline V gene. The CDR3 has 13 residues.

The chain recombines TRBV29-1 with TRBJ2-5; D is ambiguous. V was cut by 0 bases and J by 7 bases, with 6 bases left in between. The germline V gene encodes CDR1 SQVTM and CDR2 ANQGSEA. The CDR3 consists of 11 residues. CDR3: CSVEELGTQYF. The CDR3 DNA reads TGCAGCGTTGAAGAACTTGGGACCCAGTACTTC.

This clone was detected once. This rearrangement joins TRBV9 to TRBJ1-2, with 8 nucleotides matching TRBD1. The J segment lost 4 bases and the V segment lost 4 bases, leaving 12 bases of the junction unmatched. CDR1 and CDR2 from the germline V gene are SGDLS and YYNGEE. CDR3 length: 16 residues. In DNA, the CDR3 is TGTGCCAGCAGCTTCCGAGACAGGGGATCCACCTATGGCTACACCTTC. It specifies CASSFRDRGSTYGYTF.

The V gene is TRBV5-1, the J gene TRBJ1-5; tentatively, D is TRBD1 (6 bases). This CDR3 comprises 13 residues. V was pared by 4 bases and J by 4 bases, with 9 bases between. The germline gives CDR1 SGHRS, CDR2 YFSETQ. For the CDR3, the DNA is TGCGCCAGCAGCCCCGACAGGAATCAGCCCCAGCATTTT. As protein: CASSPDRNQPQHF. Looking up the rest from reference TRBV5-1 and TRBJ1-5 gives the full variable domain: KAGVTQTPRYLIKTRGQQVTLSCSPISGHRSVSWYQQTPGQGLQFLFEYFSETQRNKGNFPGRFSGRQFSNSRSEMNVSTLELGDSALYLCASSPDRNQPQHFGDGTRLSIL.

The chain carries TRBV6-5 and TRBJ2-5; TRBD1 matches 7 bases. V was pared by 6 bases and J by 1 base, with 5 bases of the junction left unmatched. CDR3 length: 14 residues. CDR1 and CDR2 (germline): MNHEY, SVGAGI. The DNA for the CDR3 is TGTGCCAGCAGCCCCGGGACAGCCCAAGAGACCCAGTACTTC. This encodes CASSPGTAQETQYF.

The DNA of the CDR3 is TGTGCCAGCAGCTTATGGACAGGGTCCCAAGAGACCCAGTACTTC. This codes for CASSLWTGSQETQYF. The chain links TRBV7-6 to TRBJ2-5, with 8 bases that match TRBD1. Germline CDR1 SGHVS, CDR2 FNYEAQ. The CDR3 sequence is 15 residues long. V was clipped by 2 bases and J by 1 base; unmatched bases: 3. The full variable domain, completed using reference TRBV7-6 and TRBJ2-5, is GAGVSQSPRYKVTKRGQDVALRCDPISGHVSLYWYRQALGQGPEFLTYFNYEAQQDKSGLPNDRFSAERPEGSISTLTIQRTEQRDSAMYRCASSLWTGSQETQYFGPGTRLLVL.

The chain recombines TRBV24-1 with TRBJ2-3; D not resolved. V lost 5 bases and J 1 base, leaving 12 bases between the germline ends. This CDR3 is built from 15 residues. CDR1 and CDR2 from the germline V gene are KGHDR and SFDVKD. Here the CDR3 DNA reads TGTGCCACCAGTGGCCCGGGTAGAGGCACAGATACGCAGTATTTT. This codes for CATSGPGRGTDTQYF.

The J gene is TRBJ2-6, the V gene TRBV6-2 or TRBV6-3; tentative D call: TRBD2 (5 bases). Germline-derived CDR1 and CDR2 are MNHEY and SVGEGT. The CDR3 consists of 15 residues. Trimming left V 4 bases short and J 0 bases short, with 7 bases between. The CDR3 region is CASSFRGSGANVLTF. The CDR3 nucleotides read TGTGCCAGCAGTTTCCGGGGCTCTGGGGCCAACGTCCTGACTTTC.

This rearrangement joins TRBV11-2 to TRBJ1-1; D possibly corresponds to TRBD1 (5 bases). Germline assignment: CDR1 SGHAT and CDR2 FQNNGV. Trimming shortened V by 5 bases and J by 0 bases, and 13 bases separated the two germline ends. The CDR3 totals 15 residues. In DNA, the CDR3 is TGTGCCAGCAGCCTGATACAGGCATTGAACACTGAAGCTTTCTTT. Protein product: CASSLIQALNTEAFF.

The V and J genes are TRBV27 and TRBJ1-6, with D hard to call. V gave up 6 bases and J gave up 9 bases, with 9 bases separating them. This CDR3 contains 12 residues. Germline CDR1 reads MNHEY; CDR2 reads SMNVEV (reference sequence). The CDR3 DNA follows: TGTGCCAGCAGGGGTGGAGGTTCACCCCTCCACTTT. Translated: CASRGGGSPLHF.

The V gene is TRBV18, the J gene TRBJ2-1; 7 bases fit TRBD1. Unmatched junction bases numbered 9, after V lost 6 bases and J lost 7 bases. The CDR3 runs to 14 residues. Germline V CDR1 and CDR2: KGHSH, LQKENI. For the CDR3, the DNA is TGTGCCAGCTCCCTCTTTGGACAGGAGAATGAGCAGTTCTTC. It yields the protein CASSLFGQENEQFF. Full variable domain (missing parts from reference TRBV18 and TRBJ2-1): NAGVMQNPRHLVRRRGQEARLRCSPMKGHSHVYWYRQLPEEGLKFMVYLQKENIIDESGMPKERFSAEFPKEGPSILRIQQVVRGDSAAYFCASSLFGQENEQFFGPGTRLTVL.